Listed here are 30 T cell receptor beta chains from one sample, sequenced in a study of T-cell memory formation after mild COVID-19. TCRdb analysed the 5' RACE reads with MiXCR anew, one entry per CDR3 protein. This repertoire shows a few hundred thousand distinct CDR3 sequences, 13% to 15% found once; its top ten account for about 22%. Sequences were obtained from PBMCs or a T cell subset sorted from them (not recorded which). The source is a man between 18 and 35 years old who had mild COVID-19 (a few samples of this study predate the infection). Cell type and time point are not known.

This clonotype was detected only a few times. The chain carries TRBV7-3 and TRBJ2-3; D is possibly TRBD1 or TRBD2 (6 bases each). V lost 5 bases and J 4 bases, leaving 16 bases between the germline ends. This CDR3 is built from 15 residues. In germline, CDR1 is SGHTA, CDR2 FQGTGA. CDR3 protein: CASSTGNGGADTQYF. In DNA form, the CDR3 reads TGTGCCAGCAGCACAGGGAATGGCGGGGCAGATACGCAGTATTTT.

This clonotype was recorded a few times. The V call is TRBV5-4, the J call TRBJ2-4; TRBD2 is a possible D gene (6 bases). The CDR3 is 12 residues long. Germline loops: CDR1 SGHNT, CDR2 YYREEE (reference sequence). V shed 3 bases and J shed 9 bases, with 10 bases lying between them. The CDR3 sequence: CASSSEEGIQYF. The CDR3 coding sequence is TGTGCCAGCAGCTCCGAGGAGGGCATTCAGTACTTC.

This clonotype was found many times. V and J are TRBV12-3 or TRBV12-4 and TRBJ1-2; D remains unclear. The CDR3 covers 14 residues. Trimming removed 3 bases at V and 8 bases at J, with 16 bases between. The CDR3 DNA sequence: TGTGCCAGCAGTTTCCGGGATCCGAGTTGGGGCTACACCTTC. The encoded protein is CASSFRDPSWGYTF.

This sequence joins TRBV6-5 and TRBJ2-5; D might be TRBD1 (6 bases). Germline CDR1 reads MNHEY; CDR2 reads SVGAGI. V was cut by 6 bases and J by 4 bases, with 15 bases left in between. This CDR3 is built from 14 residues. The CDR3 DNA is TGTGCCAGCAGCATTTTCAGGGGCGCAGAGACCCAGTACTTC. Its protein is CASSIFRGAETQYF.

The CDR3 region has the DNA TGTGCCAGCAGGCCGAGACAGGGGTTTAGCACAGATACGCAGTATTTT. Protein product: CASRPRQGFSTDTQYF. V gene TRBV12-3 or TRBV12-4 combines with J gene TRBJ2-3; 8 nucleotides match TRBD1. CDR3 length: 16 amino acids. The trim removed 6 bases at V and 0 bases at J, leaving 8 bases unmatched.

The chain carries TRBV7-2 and TRBJ2-3; 12 bases are a match to TRBD2. Germline CDR1 reads SGHTA; CDR2 reads FQGNSA. V was clipped by 3 bases and J by 3 bases; unmatched bases: 7. CDR3 length: 17 amino acids. The CDR3 is CASSFPLAGGLTDTQYF. The CDR3 DNA is TGTGCCAGCAGCTTCCCACTAGCGGGGGGCCTGACAGATACGCAGTATTTT.

CDR3 sequence reads: CSVGTTGSIGDTQYF. In DNA form, the CDR3 reads TGCAGCGTTGGGACGACAGGGTCGATTGGAGATACGCAGTATTTT. V is TRBV29-1 and J is TRBJ2-3, with 7 bases lining up with TRBD1. V was clipped by 4 bases and J by 5 bases; unmatched bases: 12. The CDR3 has 15 amino acids. Germline-derived CDR1 and CDR2 are SQVTM and ANQGSEA.

This clonotype has a handful of counts. J is TRBJ2-3 and V is TRBV5-7; 8 bases map to TRBD2. TRBV5-7 has ORF status, its function being uncertain. The V and J ends lost 4 bases and 2 bases, in that order; junction bases with no gene match: 9. The CDR3 runs 16 residues. CDR3 loop: CASSPGSGGYTDTQYF. CDR3 nucleotide sequence: TGTGCCAGCAGCCCCGGAAGCGGGGGCTACACAGATACGCAGTATTTT.

This clonotype was observed many times. The chain employs TRBV7-3 and TRBJ1-1, with D perhaps matching TRBD1 (5 bases). V dropped 5 bases and J dropped 4 bases, with 11 bases sitting between them. Germline CDR1 and CDR2: SGHTA and FQGTGA. The CDR3 has 13 amino acids. The CDR3 protein is CASSPGQGTEAFF. CDR3 DNA sequence: TGTGCCAGCAGCCCAGGACAAGGCACTGAAGCTTTCTTT.

This clonotype was detected many times. The gene calls are TRBV27 and TRBJ2-1; a possible D gene is TRBD2 (7 bases). Trimming stripped 7 bases from V and 12 bases from J, with 25 bases between. The length of the CDR3 is 15 residues. Germline loops: CDR1 MNHEY, CDR2 SMNVEV (reference sequence). This CDR3 is CASTSGGGPAGAQFF. CDR3 in DNA: TGTGCCAGCACCTCTGGGGGAGGGCCGGCGGGGGCGCAGTTCTTC.

The chain links TRBV10-1 to TRBJ2-5; no clear D gene. V was cut by 10 bases and J by 4 bases, with 10 bases left in between. This CDR3 comprises 11 residues. CDR1 and CDR2 (germline): WNHNN, SYGVQD (reference sequence). The DNA of the CDR3 is TGCGCCATCCTCCGGTCAGAGACCCAGTACTTC. This sequence encodes CAILRSETQYF.

There are a few counts of this clonotype. The CDR3 bases are TGCGCCAGCAGCACGGGACTAGCGGGGAATCCCTACAATGAGCAGTTCTTC. Amino acid sequence: CASSTGLAGNPYNEQFF. This sequence joins TRBV5-1 and TRBJ2-1, with 13 positions matching TRBD2. The V gene end was trimmed by 4 bases and the J gene end by 2 bases; junction bases not matched to a gene: 6. Germline lookup yields CDR1 SGHRS and CDR2 YFSETQ. The CDR3 length is 17 residues.

This clonotype was detected only a few times. The chain uses TRBV5-1 and TRBJ2-7; D is perhaps TRBD1 or TRBD2 (5 bases each). Looked up from germline, CDR1 is SGHRS and CDR2 is YFSETQ. The CDR3 totals 18 residues. V lost 4 bases to trimming and J lost 1 base, with 24 bases between them. The CDR3 bases are TGCGCCAGCAGCCCATCGACAGACTATAGGAGCGGATCCTACGAGCAGTACGTC. Protein sequence: CASSPSTDYRSGSYEQYV.

This clonotype was found a few times. The rearrangement links TRBV18 to TRBJ1-1, with TRBD1 matching 7 bases. CDR3 length equals 16 residues. Per germline, CDR1 KGHSH and CDR2 LQKENI. J gave up 5 bases and V 2 bases, and 11 bases lay outside the gene matches. The CDR3 bases are TGTGCCAGCTCACCAAGCCTGGACAGGATTTCGACTGAAGCTTTCTTT. Translated: CASSPSLDRISTEAFF.

This clonotype was seen repeatedly, ten times or more. The chain couples TRBV9 to TRBJ2-1, with TRBD1 matching over 11 bases. CDR1 is SGDLS and CDR2 is YYNGEE in the germline V gene. This CDR3 is built from 15 residues. The ends lost 2 bases at V and 8 bases at J; junction bases unmatched: 6. The CDR3 coding sequence is TGTGCCAGCAGCGTTTTGGGACAGGGGGTCTATGAGCAGTTCTTC. As protein: CASSVLGQGVYEQFF.

In this sample, this clonotype turned up a few times. The chain combines TRBV9 with TRBJ2-1; D possibly matches TRBD1 or TRBD2 (5 bases each). The V and J ends lost 1 base and 12 bases respectively, with 11 bases between them. Germline V gene data show CDR1 as SGDLS and CDR2 as YYNGEE. CDR3 size: 12 residues. In DNA form, the CDR3 reads TGTGCCAGCAGCGTATCGGGGACGCGGCAGTTCTTC. Its translation is CASSVSGTRQFF.

There are a few counts of this clonotype. The gene calls are TRBV4-1 and TRBJ2-7, with unresolved D. V lost 0 bases, J lost 4 bases, and 7 bases lay in between. CDR3 length: 13 amino acids. Germline V gives CDR1 MGHRA, CDR2 YSYEKL. For the CDR3, the DNA is TGCGCCAGCAGCCAAGAAGGTCTATACGAGCAGTACGTC. Amino acid sequence: CASSQEGLYEQYV.

There are many counts of this clonotype. The J gene is TRBJ1-4, the V gene TRBV5-1; D gene unclear. This CDR3 comprises 14 residues. The V gene lost 1 base and the J gene lost 0 bases, with 4 bases spanning the gap. Germline CDR1 reads SGHRS; CDR2 reads YFSETQ. CDR3: CASSLSTTNEKLFF. The CDR3 nucleotides read TGCGCCAGCAGCTTGTCTACAACTAATGAAAAACTGTTTTTT.

The chain carries TRBV6-2 or TRBV6-3 and TRBJ1-1; D ambiguous. Germline values: CDR1 MNHEY, CDR2 SVGEGT. The CDR3 length is 13 residues. V was shortened by 7 bases and J by 5 bases, with 14 bases between the two germline ends. The CDR3, as DNA: TGTGCCAGCACCTCCGGACTCGGAACTGAAGCTTTCTTT. It codes for CASTSGLGTEAFF.

This clonotype was seen more than once but under ten times. This sequence joins TRBV10-3 and TRBJ1-2; 8 positions agree with TRBD1. The V and J ends lost 2 bases and 4 bases, in that order; junction bases with no gene match: 9. The germline CDR1 and CDR2 sequences are ENHRY and SYGVKD. CDR3 length: 16 residues. The DNA of the CDR3 is TGTGCCATCAGTGAGAAGGAGGCAGGGGGCTTCTATGGCTACACCTTC. Protein product: CAISEKEAGGFYGYTF.

This clonotype was detected a few times. This chain uses TRBV12-3 or TRBV12-4 with TRBJ1-6; 11 nucleotides agree with TRBD1. The CDR3 spans 16 residues. The V segment lost 6 bases and the J segment 7 bases; nucleotides outside the gene matches: 8. The CDR3 sequence: CASSRNGQGANSPLHF. As DNA, the CDR3 is TGTGCCAGCAGCCGCAACGGACAGGGGGCGAATTCACCCCTCCACTTT.

Only a few counts were recorded for this clonotype. This chain links TRBV7-6 with TRBJ2-7; perhaps TRBD1 as D (6 bases). Germline lookup yields CDR1 SGHVS and CDR2 FNYEAQ. The CDR3 extends over 15 amino acids. V was pared by 2 bases and J by 3 bases, with 14 bases between. CDR3 protein: CASSLRRDTHYEQYF. Written as DNA, the CDR3 is TGTGCCAGCAGCTTACGCCGGGACACCCACTACGAGCAGTACTTC.

This clonotype has only a few counts. This chain connects TRBV5-8 to TRBJ1-6; possible D gene TRBD1, 6 bases. This CDR3 has 14 amino acids. V was trimmed by 2 bases and J by 6 bases, leaving 9 bases between them. Germline loops: CDR1 SGHTS, CDR2 YDEGEE. In DNA, the CDR3 is TGTGCCAGCAGCTTTCAGGGGTTTAATTCACCCCTCCACTTT. Its protein product is CASSFQGFNSPLHF.

The rearrangement links TRBV28 to TRBJ1-2; D gene unclear. The CDR3 totals 13 residues. V shed 6 bases and J shed 3 bases, with 11 bases lying between them. Germline CDR1 is MDHEN and CDR2 is SYDVKM. In DNA form, the CDR3 reads TGTGCCAGCAGGAGGGTAGTGGACTATGGCTACACCTTC. It specifies CASRRVVDYGYTF.

This clonotype was observed a handful of times. The chain recombines TRBV5-1 with TRBJ1-2, with a weak D call TRBD1 (6 bases). The CDR3 covers 16 residues. Germline-derived CDR1 and CDR2 are SGHRS and YFSETQ. V was pared by 4 bases and J by 5 bases, with 21 bases between. This chain's CDR3 is CASSQRGGPMRYGYTF. CDR3 nucleotides: TGCGCCAGCAGCCAGAGGGGGGGTCCCATGCGGTATGGCTACACCTTC. The complete variable domain, with remaining parts taken from reference TRBV5-1 and TRBJ1-2, reads KAGVTQTPRYLIKTRGQQVTLSCSPISGHRSVSWYQQTPGQGLQFLFEYFSETQRNKGNFPGRFSGRQFSNSRSEMNVSTLELGDSALYLCASSQRGGPMRYGYTFGSGTRLTVV.

The gene calls are TRBV28 and TRBJ1-1; D may be TRBD1 (5 bases). The CDR3 is made up of 13 amino acids. CDR1 is MDHEN and CDR2 is SYDVKM in the germline V gene. Trimming cost V 6 bases and J 7 bases, with 15 bases left between them. CDR3 coding DNA: TGTGCCAGCAGATTCCGGGACGGATATGAAGCTTTCTTT. Translating it yields CASRFRDGYEAFF.

The rearrangement joins TRBV7-9 to TRBJ1-1, with a weak D call TRBD1 (6 bases). The ends were cut back, 2 bases at V and 3 bases at J, with 16 bases in the middle. From germline, CDR1 is SEHNR and CDR2 FQNEAQ (reference sequence). The CDR3 runs to 16 residues. DNA of the CDR3: TGTGCCAGCAGCTTAAAAGGGGGACGGTGGGACACTGAAGCTTTCTTT. Translation: CASSLKGGRWDTEAFF.

This chain links TRBV18 with TRBJ2-7; 7 nucleotides line up with TRBD1. The trim removed 3 bases at V and 1 base at J, leaving 3 bases unmatched. This CDR3 region has 14 residues. CDR1 is KGHSH and CDR2 is LQKENI in the germline V gene. This CDR3 is CASSPGQESYEQYF. The CDR3 nucleotides read TGTGCCAGCTCACCTGGACAGGAATCCTACGAGCAGTACTTC.

The genes are TRBV4-3 and TRBJ2-1; TRBD2 agrees at 14 bases. CDR1 LGHNA and CDR2 YSLEER come from the germline V gene. V lost 1 base and J lost 7; bases outside the gene matches: 6. The CDR3 is made up of 17 amino acids. In DNA, the CDR3 is TGCGCCAGCAGCCAAGTGGCGGGGACTAGCGGGGGAAATGAGCAGTTCTTC. Protein product: CASSQVAGTSGGNEQFF.

The V gene is TRBV9, the J gene TRBJ2-3; 8 bases match TRBD2. The CDR3 runs 15 residues. Losses at the gene ends were 2 bases for V and 7 bases for J; bases not matched to a gene: 9. Germline V gives CDR1 SGDLS, CDR2 YYNGEE. CDR3 bases: TGTGCCAGCAGCGTTCGGGGGGGCGAACCTAATACGCAGTATTTT. Its translation is CASSVRGGEPNTQYF.